The 30 T cell receptor beta chains below come from one sample, sequenced in a study of cytomegalovirus exposure and HLA in healthy donors. PCR was performed using 60 Vbeta and 13 Jbeta primers. Sequenced by immunoSEQ multiplex PCR; TCRdb stores in-frame clones only, minus some. The profile shows 150,000 to 200,000 clones, around 80% of them singletons. Sequenced sample: PBMCs. The receptors here all came from a human donor in good health.

The chain is built from TRBV2 and TRBJ1-5, with a weak D call TRBD1 (5 bases). The CDR3 has 16 residues. Trimming removed 7 bases from V and 3 bases from J, with 19 bases in between. Germline V lookup: CDR1 SNHLY, CDR2 FYNNEI. Written as DNA, the CDR3 is TGTGCCAGCACATCAATAGGGGAGGGTTACAATCAGCCCCAGCATTTT. It yields the protein CASTSIGEGYNQPQHF.

The chain has TRBV5-1 and TRBJ1-1, with D unresolved. V lost 5 bases, J lost 3 bases, and 8 bases lay in between. There are 12 residues in the CDR3. Germline lookup yields CDR1 SGHRS and CDR2 YFSETQ. The DNA of the CDR3 is TGCGCCAGCAGTGTCCAGGACACTGAAGCTTTCTTT. Amino acids: CASSVQDTEAFF.

J is TRBJ1-6 and V is TRBV21-1; the D call TRBD1 from the table was never checked on the DNA. TRBV21-1 is designated a pseudogene. The CDR3 length is 17 residues. The CDR3: CASSEDRDTSYNSPLHF. The CDR3 coding sequence is TGTGCCAGCAGCGAAGACAGGGATACCTCCTATAATTCACCCCTCCACTTT.

This sequence joins TRBV6-1 and TRBJ2-7; no reliable D call. Trimming cost V 3 bases and J 1 base, with 10 bases left between them. The CDR3 runs to 14 residues. Germline CDR1 MNHNS, CDR2 SASEGT. CDR3 coding DNA: TGTGCCAGCAGTGACCTAGAAAGGTCCTACGAGCAGTACTTC. This codes for CASSDLERSYEQYF.

As to this clone: One end of the junction fails to match germline, which may point to a read error. The same CDR3 arises from other DNA sequences in this sample as well. The CDR3 loop is CASKKNRDRVSPLHF. The CDR3 DNA sequence: TGCGCCAGCAAAAAGAACCGGGACAGGGTTTCACCCCTCCACTTT. The rearrangement joins TRBV27 to TRBJ1-6; TRBD1 agrees at 9 bases. CDR3 size: 15 residues. From germline, CDR1 is MNHEY and CDR2 SMNVEV (reference sequence).

The chain links TRBV19 to TRBJ2-1; TRBD2 matches at 7 bases. The length of the CDR3 is 16 residues. V was clipped by 3 bases and J by 0 bases; unmatched bases: 5. Germline V gene sequence: CDR1 LNHDA, CDR2 SQIVND (reference sequence). The CDR3 DNA is TGTGCCAGTAGTATCCCAAGCGGGAACTCCTACAATGAGCAGTTCTTC. It codes for CASSIPSGNSYNEQFF.

The V and J genes are TRBV7-2 and TRBJ2-2, with 9 bases fitting TRBD2. This CDR3 region has 18 residues. V lost 5 bases and J lost 7; bases outside the gene matches: 17. Germline V gene sequence: CDR1 SGHTA, CDR2 FQGNSA. The CDR3 region has the DNA TGTGCCAGCAGCGTTCGTGCGGGGGGGCCCCGCCGGGGCGGGGAGCTGTTTTTT. Its protein is CASSVRAGGPRRGGELFF.

The chain combines TRBV5-6 with TRBJ2-7, with TRBD1 matching 9 bases. V gave up 6 bases and J gave up 13 bases; unmatched junction bases: 17. Germline lookup yields CDR1 SGHDT and CDR2 YYEEEE. The CDR3 has 14 residues. The DNA for the CDR3 is TGTGCCAGCACCACCGCAGGACTCCGGGACAGGGTTTACTTC. Its protein is CASTTAGLRDRVYF.

The chain has TRBV5-4 and TRBJ2-3, with TRBD1 identical over 9 bases. The V gene's germline CDR1 is SGHNT and CDR2 YYREEE (reference sequence). The CDR3 has 16 residues. V was clipped by 0 bases and J by 3 bases; unmatched bases: 5. This CDR3 reads CASSLGGQGITDTQYF. CDR3 bases: TGTGCCAGCAGCTTGGGAGGACAGGGGATAACAGATACGCAGTATTTT.

V gene TRBV5-1 combines with J gene TRBJ2-5; 9 bases are a match to TRBD2. V lost 0 bases to trimming and J lost 5 bases; unmatched junction nucleotides: 2. The CDR3 has 14 residues. Looked up from germline, CDR1 is SGHRS and CDR2 is YFSETQ. For the CDR3, the DNA is TGCGCCAGCAGCTTGGGACTAGCGGTGGAGACCCAGTACTTC. Its protein is CASSLGLAVETQYF.

This rearrangement joins TRBV5-6 to TRBJ1-2; 7 bases line up with TRBD1. V trimming: 6 bases; J trimming: 3 bases; junction bases outside the gene matches: 17. Germline V CDR1 and CDR2: SGHDT, YYEEEE. This CDR3 is 17 amino acids long. CDR3 nucleotide sequence: TGTGCCAGCATCTCGAGGGGGCGATATCTGGCGGACTATGGCTACACCTTC. Its translation: CASISRGRYLADYGYTF.

This clone was recorded a few times. Different DNA sequences within this sample yield the same CDR3. The chain links TRBV5-1 to TRBJ1-1; 9 bases are a match to TRBD1. This CDR3 spans 14 amino acids. Losses at the gene ends were 2 bases for V and 5 bases for J; bases not matched to a gene: 4. Germline values: CDR1 SGHRS, CDR2 YFSETQ. In nucleotides, the CDR3 is TGCGCCAGCAGCTTTGACAGGGGGGGAACTGAAGCTTTCTTT. It codes for CASSFDRGGTEAFF.

V usage is TRBV6-6 and J usage is TRBJ1-4; D call uncertain. Trimming cost V 0 bases and J 3 bases, with 5 bases left between them. This CDR3 has 14 amino acids. CDR1 is MNHNY, CDR2 SVGAGI, per germline (reference sequence). The CDR3 loop is CASSYSRSNEKLFF. CDR3 DNA: TGTGCCAGCAGTTACTCCCGTTCTAATGAAAAACTGTTTTTT.

This clone was counted a few times. V gene TRBV5-4 combines with J gene TRBJ2-7, with D uncertain. Looked up from germline, CDR1 is SGHNT and CDR2 is YYREEE (reference sequence). With 0 bases removed from V and 7 bases from J, the gap between germline ends came to 5 bases. The CDR3 is 11 residues long. CDR3 sequence: CASSLGAEQYF. DNA for the CDR3: TGTGCCAGCAGCTTGGGGGCAGAGCAGTACTTC. Full variable domain (remainder filled in from reference TRBV5-4 and TRBJ2-7): ETGVTQSPTHLIKTRGQQVTLRCSSQSGHNTVSWYQQALGQGPQFIFQYYREEENGRGNFPPRFSGLQFPNYSSELNVNALELDDSALYLCASSLGAEQYFGPGTRLTVT.

This chain connects TRBV27 to TRBJ1-5, with 10 positions matching TRBD1. The V and J ends lost 5 bases and 5 bases, in that order; junction bases with no gene match: 9. The CDR3 loop spans 16 amino acids. The V gene's germline CDR1 is MNHEY and CDR2 SMNVEV (reference sequence). The CDR3 bases are TGTGCCAGCAGTCGACTTTCGACAGGGGGCGATCAGCCCCAGCATTTT. Translation: CASSRLSTGGDQPQHF.

The chain is built from TRBV5-6 and TRBJ2-2, with D possibly being TRBD1 (5 bases). V was trimmed by 2 bases and J by 1 base, leaving 9 bases between them. Germline V CDR1 and CDR2: SGHDT, YYEEEE. CDR3 size: 15 residues. As DNA, the CDR3 is TGTGCCAGCAGCTTTGCTGGACAGAACACCGGGGAGCTGTTTTTT. Translation gives CASSFAGQNTGELFF. Variable domain in full (rest from reference TRBV5-6 and TRBJ2-2): DAGVTQSPTHLIKTRGQQVTLRCSPKSGHDTVSWYQQALGQGPQFIFQYYEEEERQRGNFPDRFSGHQFPNYSSELNVNALLLGDSALYLCASSFAGQNTGELFFGEGSRLTVL.

The chain couples TRBV9 to TRBJ2-7; D unclear. The germline V gene has CDR1 SGDLS and CDR2 YYNGEE. The CDR3 loop spans 12 amino acids. The V end was cut by 3 bases, the J end by 9 bases, with 13 bases between. The CDR3 protein is CASSANSRSQYF. Here the CDR3 DNA reads TGTGCCAGCAGCGCCAATTCCAGGTCGCAGTACTTC.

The V call is TRBV4-3, the J call TRBJ2-3, with D maybe TRBD2 (6 bases). Trimming left V 5 bases short and J 2 bases short, with 14 bases between. Germline CDR1 reads LGHNA; CDR2 reads YSLEER. CDR3 length: 15 residues. The CDR3 sequence: CASSFSGTSTDTQYF. In DNA, the CDR3 is TGCGCCAGCAGCTTCTCCGGGACTTCCACAGATACGCAGTATTTT.

This clone was recorded once. The chain is built from TRBV4-3 and TRBJ2-1, with 7 nucleotides matching TRBD2. Germline V gives CDR1 LGHNA, CDR2 YSLEER. This CDR3 region has 15 residues. The ends lost 1 base at V and 8 bases at J; junction bases unmatched: 8. CDR3 region: CASSQVTSEGDEQFF. In DNA form, the CDR3 reads TGCGCCAGCAGCCAAGTAACTAGCGAGGGCGATGAGCAGTTCTTC.

The chain combines TRBV7-6 with TRBJ2-3, with 9 bases matching TRBD1. The trim removed 5 bases at V and 4 bases at J, leaving 4 bases unmatched. CDR3 size: 14 residues. Germline values: CDR1 SGHVS, CDR2 FNYEAQ. CDR3 DNA sequence: TGTGCCAGCAGCCCCGGGACAGGGTCAGATACGCAGTATTTT. Protein: CASSPGTGSDTQYF.

The genes are TRBV12-5 and TRBJ2-5; 11 nucleotides match TRBD2. The CDR3 runs to 14 residues. CDR1 and CDR2 (germline): LGHNT, FRNRAP. V trimming: 4 bases; J trimming: 4 bases; junction bases outside the gene matches: 2. The CDR3 spells CASGSGLAAETQYF. In nucleotides, the CDR3 is TGTGCTAGTGGTTCGGGACTAGCGGCAGAGACCCAGTACTTC.

This chain connects TRBV5-1 to TRBJ2-3; 11 nucleotides match TRBD2. In germline, CDR1 is SGHRS, CDR2 YFSETQ. V lost 4 bases and J lost 5; bases outside the gene matches: 12. This CDR3 is 17 amino acids long. CDR3 sequence: CASSGGALAGVLDTQYF. Here the CDR3 DNA reads TGCGCCAGCAGCGGAGGGGCACTAGCGGGGGTTCTAGATACGCAGTATTTT.

The chain recombines TRBV19 with TRBJ1-4, with TRBD1 identical over 7 bases. CDR1 is LNHDA and CDR2 is SQIVND in the germline V gene (reference sequence). The V and J ends lost 1 base and 5 bases, in that order; junction bases with no gene match: 13. This CDR3 has 18 amino acids. CDR3 in amino acids: CASSIALVRADRNEKLFF. DNA of the CDR3: TGTGCCAGTAGTATAGCTTTGGTCCGGGCGGACAGGAATGAAAAACTGTTTTTT.

This chain connects TRBV7-9 to TRBJ2-1, with 8 bases identical to TRBD1. In germline, CDR1 is SEHNR, CDR2 FQNEAQ (reference sequence). This CDR3 spans 16 amino acids. The V segment lost 2 bases and the J segment 1 base; nucleotides outside the gene matches: 4. CDR3 nucleotide sequence: TGTGCCAGCAGCTTATTAGGACAGGGTTCCTACAATGAGCAGTTCTTC. Encoded protein: CASSLLGQGSYNEQFF.

The rearrangement uses TRBV2 and TRBJ2-1, with 7 bases identical to TRBD1. With 3 bases clipped from V and 2 bases from J, the junction kept 4 bases outside the gene matches. There are 15 residues in the CDR3. Germline CDR1 SNHLY, CDR2 FYNNEI. The CDR3 region has the DNA TGTGCCAGCAGTGAGAGTCAGGGGGCCTACAATGAGCAGTTCTTC. It yields the protein CASSESQGAYNEQFF.

The chain is built from TRBV9 and TRBJ2-1; 10 bases fit TRBD2. The J segment lost 7 bases and the V segment lost 3 bases, leaving 7 bases of the junction unmatched. Per the germline V gene, CDR1 is SGDLS and CDR2 is YYNGEE. The CDR3 is 15 residues long. The DNA for the CDR3 is TGTGCCAGCAGCGCGTCTAGCGGGGGCCCAAATGAGCAGTTCTTC. Translation: CASSASSGGPNEQFF.

The chain links TRBV7-8 to TRBJ2-5, with 10 nucleotides matching TRBD2. V dropped 6 bases and J dropped 5; count of bases not matched to a gene: 9. The CDR3 covers 15 residues. Germline loops: CDR1 SGHVS, CDR2 FQNEAQ. The CDR3 region is CASSSRPGLAETQYF. The CDR3 bases are TGTGCCAGCAGTTCGAGGCCGGGACTAGCGGAGACCCAGTACTTC.

This clone was detected only a few times. The chain joins TRBV7-3 to TRBJ2-7, with 10 bases lining up with TRBD2. Germline CDR1 reads SGHTA; CDR2 reads FQGTGA. The CDR3 covers 14 residues. The trim removed 5 bases at V and 3 bases at J, leaving 4 bases unmatched. The CDR3 region is CASSPTSGVYEQYF. DNA for the CDR3: TGTGCCAGCAGCCCCACTAGCGGGGTCTACGAGCAGTACTTC.

This clone has more than one count but fewer than ten. The genes are TRBV2 and TRBJ2-7, with 10 positions matching TRBD1. Germline V gene sequence: CDR1 SNHLY, CDR2 FYNNEI. The CDR3 spans 15 residues. With 4 bases clipped from V and 2 bases from J, the junction kept 5 bases outside the gene matches. CDR3 nucleotides: TGTGCCAGCAGTGCAACCGGGACAGGGGCCTACGAGCAGTACTTC. Its translation: CASSATGTGAYEQYF.

This chain connects TRBV5-1 to TRBJ2-3; 7 bases agree with TRBD1. Looked up from germline, CDR1 is SGHRS and CDR2 is YFSETQ. V lost 0 bases, J lost 0 bases, and 4 bases stayed unmatched. The CDR3 covers 16 residues. CDR3 sequence: CASSLAPGQSTDTQYF. DNA of the CDR3: TGCGCCAGCAGCTTGGCTCCGGGACAGAGCACAGATACGCAGTATTTT.